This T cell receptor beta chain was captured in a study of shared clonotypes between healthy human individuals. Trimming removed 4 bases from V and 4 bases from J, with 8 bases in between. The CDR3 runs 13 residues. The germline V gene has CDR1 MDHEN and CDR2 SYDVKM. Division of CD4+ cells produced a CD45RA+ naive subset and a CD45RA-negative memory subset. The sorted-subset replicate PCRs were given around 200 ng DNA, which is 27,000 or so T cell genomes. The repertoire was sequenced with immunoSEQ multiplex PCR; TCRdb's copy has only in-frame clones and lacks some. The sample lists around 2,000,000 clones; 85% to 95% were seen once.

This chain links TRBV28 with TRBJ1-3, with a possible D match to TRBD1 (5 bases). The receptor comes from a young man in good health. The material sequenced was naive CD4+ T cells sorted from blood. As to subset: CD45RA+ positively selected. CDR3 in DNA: TGTGCCAGCAGTTGGCAGGGAGGAAACACCATATATTTT. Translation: CASSWQGGNTIYF.